This T cell receptor beta chain was recovered during a study of blood T cells in healthy people across ages. The CDR3 consists of 14 residues. The V and J ends lost 1 base and 9 bases respectively, with 15 bases between them. CDR1 and CDR2 from the germline V gene are MNHNS and SASEGT. It was with a sample-barcoded 5' primer and a J-beta primer mix that a second PCR of roughly 6 to 12 cycles was run. MiXCR, applied by TCRdb to the 5' RACE reads, yields one record per CDR3 protein. Of 1,800,000 or so distinct CDR3 sequences in the sample, about two fifths are singletons; the top ten hold 23%. The clonotype was recovered from a human donor in good health. V is TRBV6-1 and J is TRBJ2-5, with D possibly TRBD1 on 6 matching bases. The material sequenced was blood. CDR3 region: CASSEVRGNEAQYF. In DNA, the CDR3 is TGTGCCAGCAGTGAAGTAAGGGGGAATGAGGCCCAGTACTTC.